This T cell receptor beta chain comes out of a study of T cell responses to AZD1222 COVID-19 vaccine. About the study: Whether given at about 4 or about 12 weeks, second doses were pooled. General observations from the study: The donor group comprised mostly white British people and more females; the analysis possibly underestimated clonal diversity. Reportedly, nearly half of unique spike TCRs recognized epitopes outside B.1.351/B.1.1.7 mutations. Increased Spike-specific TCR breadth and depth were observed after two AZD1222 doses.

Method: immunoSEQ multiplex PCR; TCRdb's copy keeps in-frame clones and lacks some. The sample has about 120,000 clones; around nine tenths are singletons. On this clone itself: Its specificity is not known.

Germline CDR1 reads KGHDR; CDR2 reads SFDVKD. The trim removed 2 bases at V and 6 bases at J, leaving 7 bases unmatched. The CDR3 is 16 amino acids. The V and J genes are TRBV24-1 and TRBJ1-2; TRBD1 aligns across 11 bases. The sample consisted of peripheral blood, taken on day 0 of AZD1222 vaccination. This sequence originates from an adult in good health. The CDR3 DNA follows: TGTGCCACCAGTGATTCGGGACAGGGGGTCCTTGATGGCTACACCTTC. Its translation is CATSDSGQGVLDGYTF.